What follows is one T cell receptor beta chain and its context. Antigen specificity is unknown. Deletions cut 1 base from V and 1 base from J, with 10 bases between. The CDR3 covers 15 residues. Germline CDR1 reads MGHRA; CDR2 reads YSYEKL. The record originates from a study of cytomegalovirus exposure and HLA in healthy donors. Study-level findings and limits: In a later analysis, parvovirus B19, influenza, CMV and Epstein-Barr virus appeared linked to several top co-occurrence clusters. An analysis done earlier found most TCR beta V segments productive about 90% or about 30% of the time. Among TCR beta chains, those listed as cytomegalovirus-associated numbered fewer than 200.

This PCR relied on a set of 60 Vbeta primers and 13 Jbeta primers. In the source study's methods: In a later analysis, of around 80 million unique beta chains, some 10 million appeared in at least two donors. Produced via immunoSEQ multiplex PCR; TCRdb's table is partial and in-frame only. V, J and clone size were drawn from that table, and D and trimming were deduced from the DNA. The sample has over 100,000 clones, over 65% seen once. The sequenced sample consisted of PBMCs. The clonotype was recovered from a woman aged 30 to 39 in good health and CMV-seropositive. This chain uses TRBV4-1 with TRBJ2-5, with a tentative D call TRBD1 (6 bases). CDR3: CASSQAGQTQETQYF. The CDR3 DNA reads TGCGCCAGCAGCCAAGCCGGACAGACCCAAGAGACCCAGTACTTC.